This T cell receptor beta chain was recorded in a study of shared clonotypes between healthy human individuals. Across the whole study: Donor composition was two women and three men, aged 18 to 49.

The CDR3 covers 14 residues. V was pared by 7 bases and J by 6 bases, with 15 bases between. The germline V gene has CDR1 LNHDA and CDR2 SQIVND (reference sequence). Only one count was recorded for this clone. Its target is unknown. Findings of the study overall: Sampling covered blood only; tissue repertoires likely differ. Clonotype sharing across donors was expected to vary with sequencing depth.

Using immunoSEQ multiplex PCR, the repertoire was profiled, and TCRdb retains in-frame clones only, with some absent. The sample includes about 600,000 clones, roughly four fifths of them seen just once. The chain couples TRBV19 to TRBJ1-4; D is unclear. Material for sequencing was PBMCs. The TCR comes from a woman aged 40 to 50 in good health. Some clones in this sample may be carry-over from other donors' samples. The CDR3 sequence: CASNSGDWDEKLFF. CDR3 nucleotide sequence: TGTGCCAGTAACTCCGGGGATTGGGATGAAAAACTGTTTTTT.